The present entry profiles one T cell receptor (beta chain) with its context. Its target is not known. This record comes from a study of radiotherapy plus CTLA-4 blockade in lung cancer. Study observations and caveats: The best prediction of response reportedly came from early blood T cell clone dynamics, with interferon-beta. The study found tumor-derived TCR clones expanded in blood after radiotherapy plus ipilimumab.

Profiled with immunoSEQ multiplex PCR; TCRdb holds only in-frame clones, not every one. Of around 45,000 clones detected, 55% to 80% appear once; the ten largest clones hold roughly 4%. Germline loops: CDR1 SGHTS, CDR2 YDEGEE. Deletions cut 3 bases from V and 6 bases from J, with 24 bases between. CDR3 size: 18 residues. This material consisted of peripheral blood, taken from a patient treated with radiotherapy plus ipilimumab. This clonotype was obtained from a human donor with non-small cell lung cancer who had a complete response to radiotherapy plus ipilimumab. This chain connects TRBV5-8 to TRBJ2-2; D perhaps matches TRBD1 (6 bases). CDR3 sequence (DNA): TGTGCCAGCAGCTCCAGGAACCGAACAGGGCGATGGGCCGGGGAGCTGTTTTTT. Its protein is CASSSRNRTGRWAGELFF.